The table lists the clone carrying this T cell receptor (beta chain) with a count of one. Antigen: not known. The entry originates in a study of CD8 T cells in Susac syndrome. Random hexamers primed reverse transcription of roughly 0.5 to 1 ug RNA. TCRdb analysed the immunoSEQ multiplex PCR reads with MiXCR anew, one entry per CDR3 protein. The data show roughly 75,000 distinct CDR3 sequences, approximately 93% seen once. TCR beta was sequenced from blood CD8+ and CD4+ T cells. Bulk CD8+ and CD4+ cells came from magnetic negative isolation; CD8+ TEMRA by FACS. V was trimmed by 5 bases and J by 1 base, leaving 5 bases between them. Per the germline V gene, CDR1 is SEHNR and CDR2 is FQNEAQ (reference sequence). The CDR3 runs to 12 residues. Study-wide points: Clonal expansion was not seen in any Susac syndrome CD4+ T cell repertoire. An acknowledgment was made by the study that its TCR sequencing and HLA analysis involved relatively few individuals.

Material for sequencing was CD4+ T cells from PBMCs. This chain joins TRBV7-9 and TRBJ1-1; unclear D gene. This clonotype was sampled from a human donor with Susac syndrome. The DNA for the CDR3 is TGTGCCAGCAGCAAGGGGAACACTGAAGCTTTCTTT. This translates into CASSKGNTEAFF.